Listed below are T cell receptor beta chains from one sample, sequenced in a study of CD8 T cells in ankylosing spondylitis. TCRdb independently ran MiXCR on the 5' RACE reads; one entry per CDR3 protein. The table includes 500,000 to 550,000 distinct CDR3 sequences, roughly an eighth detected once. Sequenced sample: blood, either unsorted or a sorted T cell fraction (not recorded which). The receptors stem from a male donor with ankylosing spondylitis. CDR3s include the opening cysteine and the closing phenylalanine or tryptophan. D genes are given only for firm matches. The size of a clone is reported for some rows only, either as once, few or many, or as a class for expanded clones.

j_gene	d_gene	v_gene	abundance	CDR3aa	CDR3nt
TRBJ2-5	TRBD2	TRBV20-1	many	CSARVFTSGWQETQYF	TGCAGTGCTAGAGTTTTTACTAGCGGCTGGCAAGAGACCCAGTACTTC
TRBJ2-1	TRBD2	TRBV24-1	many	CATSGLSSGRAYNEQFF	TGTGCCACCAGTGGTCTTTCTAGCGGGAGGGCCTACAATGAGCAGTTCTTC
TRBJ1-2	-	TRBV9	-	CASSAGGDKGYTF	TGTGCCAGCAGCGCCGGCGGGGACAAGGGCTACACCTTC
TRBJ2-1	TRBD1	TRBV7-7	few	CASSPQRTGGWNEQFF	TGTGCCAGCAGCCCACAGCGGACAGGGGGTTGGAATGAGCAGTTCTTC
TRBJ1-5	TRBD1	TRBV6-1	-	CASSAGTGVLPQHF	TGTGCCAGCAGCGCCGGGACAGGGGTTCTGCCCCAGCATTTT
TRBJ2-3	-	TRBV6-1	many	CASSAWTVAQYF	TGTGCCAGCAGCGCATGGACAGTGGCGCAGTATTTT
TRBJ2-2	TRBD1	TRBV7-8	many	CASSLTGVNTGELFF	TGTGCCAGCAGCCTGACAGGGGTGAACACCGGGGAGCTGTTTTTT
TRBJ1-2	-	TRBV6-5	-	CASSYTDTSYGYTF	TGTGCCAGCAGTTACACCGACACGAGTTATGGCTACACCTTC
TRBJ2-5	-	TRBV21-1	-	CASRKPHSGGNLGETQYF	TGTGCCAGCAGGAAACCCCATAGCGGGGGAAACTTAGGCGAGACCCAGTACTTC
TRBJ1-1	-	TRBV5-1	few	CASRAGSGTRGAFF	TGCGCCAGCAGGGCGGGGTCCGGGACCCGCGGAGCTTTCTTT
TRBJ2-1	-	TRBV24-1	few	CATRQGGGIHNEQFF	TGTGCCACCAGGCAAGGGGGCGGGATACACAATGAGCAGTTCTTC
TRBJ1-1	-	TRBV20-1	few	CSASMHLRNTEAFF	TGCAGTGCTTCTATGCACCTAAGGAACACTGAAGCTTTCTTT
TRBJ2-6	-	TRBV5-1	-	CASSSQTRVPGGANVLTF	TGCGCCAGCAGCTCACAAACCAGGGTGCCTGGGGGGGCCAACGTCCTGACTTTC
TRBJ2-2	-	TRBV5-1	-	CASSYLTGLNTGELFF	TGCGCCAGCAGCTACCTGACGGGCCTGAACACCGGGGAGCTGTTTTTT
TRBJ1-2	-	TRBV20-1	-	CSARDLRGGNYGYTF	TGCAGTGCTAGAGATTTACGGGGGGGTAACTATGGCTACACCTTC
TRBJ2-2	TRBD2	TRBV18	-	CASSPLADNANTGELFF	TGTGCCAGCTCACCTCTAGCGGACAACGCGAACACCGGGGAGCTGTTTTTT
TRBJ2-7	-	TRBV28	few	CASRTQGYEQYF	TGTGCCAGCAGGACCCAAGGCTACGAGCAGTACTTC
TRBJ2-7	-	TRBV7-9	few	CASSLSAKVSYEQYF	TGTGCCAGCAGCTTATCAGCCAAGGTGTCCTACGAGCAGTACTTC
TRBJ2-3	-	TRBV24-1	many	CATSDRGVNTDTQYF	TGTGCCACCAGTGATCGCGGTGTCAACACAGATACGCAGTATTTT
TRBJ2-7	TRBD1	TRBV5-5	many	CASSLYQGAPYEQYF	TGTGCCAGCAGCTTGTATCAGGGGGCGCCGTACGAGCAGTACTTC
TRBJ1-1	-	TRBV28	few	CASSPPLLDTEAFF	TGTGCCAGCAGCCCTCCCCTTTTGGACACTGAAGCTTTCTTT
TRBJ2-5	TRBD2	TRBV5-5	-	CASSLGASGSAETQYF	TGTGCCAGCAGCTTAGGGGCAAGCGGGAGTGCGGAGACCCAGTACTTC
TRBJ2-3	TRBD2	TRBV10-3	-	CAISESSSGGPTDTQYF	TGTGCCATCAGTGAGTCGTCTAGCGGTGGTCCCACAGATACGCAGTATTTT
TRBJ1-2	-	TRBV15	-	CATSRDMGARGYTF	TGTGCCACCAGCAGAGATATGGGGGCGCGCGGCTACACCTTC
TRBJ1-1	TRBD1	TRBV29-1	-	CSGRQGDTEAFF	TGCAGCGGAAGACAGGGAGACACTGAAGCTTTCTTT
TRBJ2-5	-	TRBV20-1	-	CSASPWLHLRETQYF	TGCAGTGCGAGCCCATGGCTACACCTTAGGGAGACCCAGTACTTC
TRBJ2-5	TRBD2	TRBV10-2	few	CASSESKGSGSRETQYF	TGCGCCAGCAGTGAGTCGAAAGGTAGCGGGAGCCGAGAGACCCAGTACTTC
TRBJ1-2	-	TRBV20-1	many	CSARDVYKPNYGYTF	TGCAGTGCTAGGGACGTATACAAACCTAACTATGGCTACACCTTC
TRBJ2-1	TRBD2	TRBV19	few	CASSILSGRGDEQFF	TGTGCCAGTAGTATACTTAGCGGGAGAGGAGATGAGCAGTTCTTC
TRBJ1-5	TRBD1	TRBV27	-	CASSLRQGTQPQHF	TGTGCCAGCAGTTTAAGACAGGGGACTCAGCCCCAGCATTTT
TRBJ1-2	-	TRBV6-1	-	CASSPGQIRLGYTF	TGTGCCAGCAGCCCCGGACAAATCCGGTTGGGCTACACCTTC
TRBJ2-2	-	TRBV9	-	CASSVGAYDGELFF	TGTGCCAGCAGCGTAGGCGCCTATGACGGGGAGCTGTTTTTT
TRBJ2-1	-	TRBV3-1	-	CASSQEVQSNEQFF	TGTGCCAGCAGCCAAGAGGTACAGTCTAATGAGCAGTTCTTC
TRBJ2-1	TRBD1	TRBV18	-	CASSSTGTGGLGGYNEQFF	TGTGCCAGCTCATCAACCGGGACAGGGGGCCTCGGGGGCTACAATGAGCAGTTCTTC
TRBJ1-1	-	TRBV29-1	-	CSVGGPELEAFF	TGCAGCGTCGGTGGTCCGGAACTTGAAGCTTTCTTT
TRBJ2-7	-	TRBV28	-	CASSLSGFEQYF	TGTGCCAGCAGTTTATCAGGATTCGAGCAGTACTTC
TRBJ2-2	-	TRBV13	few	CASSKGGNTGELFF	TGTGCCAGCTCGAAGGGGGGGAACACCGGGGAGCTGTTTTTT
TRBJ1-6	-	TRBV20-1	many	CSARDRWPPGNSPLHF	TGCAGTGCTAGAGATCGGTGGCCTCCGGGAAATTCACCCCTCCACTTT
TRBJ2-3	TRBD2	TRBV20-1	-	CSAREWLADSTDTQYF	TGCAGTGCTAGAGAATGGCTAGCGGATAGCACAGATACGCAGTATTTT
TRBJ1-2	-	TRBV29-1	few	CSVGKGGANYGYTF	TGCAGCGTTGGCAAAGGTGGGGCTAACTATGGCTACACCTTC
TRBJ2-1	TRBD2	TRBV3-1	-	CASSQDGRAFNEQFF	TGTGCCAGCAGCCAAGACGGGAGGGCCTTCAATGAGCAGTTCTTC
TRBJ1-3	-	TRBV7-9	many	CASTYNSGNTIYF	TGTGCCAGCACCTACAACTCTGGAAACACCATATATTTT
TRBJ2-3	-	TRBV5-5	few	CASSLEQYTDTQYF	TGTGCCAGCAGCTTGGAGCAGTACACAGATACGCAGTATTTT
TRBJ2-6	-	TRBV7-9	many	CASSLWGAGANVLTF	TGTGCCAGCAGCTTGTGGGGAGCGGGGGCCAACGTCCTGACTTTC
TRBJ2-7	TRBD2	TRBV29-1	few	CSVLTSGSYEQYF	TGCAGCGTTTTGACTAGCGGGAGTTACGAGCAGTACTTC
TRBJ2-1	-	TRBV24-1	many	CATASGLGQFF	TGTGCCACCGCCTCAGGGCTAGGGCAGTTCTTC
TRBJ2-2	-	TRBV7-2	many	CASSFLQGSGELFF	TGTGCCAGCAGCTTTCTCCAGGGCTCCGGGGAGCTGTTTTTT
TRBJ2-5	-	TRBV7-2	-	CASSLASPSGGLETQYF	TGTGCCAGCAGCTTAGCGTCCCCGTCTGGGGGTTTGGAGACCCAGTACTTC